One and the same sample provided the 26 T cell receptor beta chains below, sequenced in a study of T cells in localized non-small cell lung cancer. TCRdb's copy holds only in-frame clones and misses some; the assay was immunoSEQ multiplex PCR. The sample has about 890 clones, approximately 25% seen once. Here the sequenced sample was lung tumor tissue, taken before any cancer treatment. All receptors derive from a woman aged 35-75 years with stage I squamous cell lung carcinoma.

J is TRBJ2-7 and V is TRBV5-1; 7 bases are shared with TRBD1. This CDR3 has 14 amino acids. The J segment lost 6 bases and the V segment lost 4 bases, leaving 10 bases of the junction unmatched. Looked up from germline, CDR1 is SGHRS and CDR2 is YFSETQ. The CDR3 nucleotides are TGCGCCAGCAGCCAAGAATCGACAGGGAGCGAGCAGTACTTC. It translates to CASSQESTGSEQYF.

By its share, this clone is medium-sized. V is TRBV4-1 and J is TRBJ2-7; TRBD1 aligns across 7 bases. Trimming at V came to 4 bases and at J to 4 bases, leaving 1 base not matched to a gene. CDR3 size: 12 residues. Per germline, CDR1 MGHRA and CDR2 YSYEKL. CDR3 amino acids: CASSPQGYEQYF. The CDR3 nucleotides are TGCGCCAGCAGCCCACAGGGGTACGAGCAGTACTTC.

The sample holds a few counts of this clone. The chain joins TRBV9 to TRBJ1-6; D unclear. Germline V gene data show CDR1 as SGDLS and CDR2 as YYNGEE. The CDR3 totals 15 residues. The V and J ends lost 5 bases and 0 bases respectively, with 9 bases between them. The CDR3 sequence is CASRFQSSYNSPLHF. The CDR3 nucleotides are TGTGCCAGCAGGTTCCAGAGCTCCTATAATTCACCCCTCCACTTT.

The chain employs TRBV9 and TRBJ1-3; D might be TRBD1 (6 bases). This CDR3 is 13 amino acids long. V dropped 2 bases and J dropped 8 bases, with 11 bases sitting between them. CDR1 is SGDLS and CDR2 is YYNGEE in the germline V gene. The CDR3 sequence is CASSVDRRDTIYF. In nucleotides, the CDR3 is TGTGCCAGCAGCGTCGACAGGAGAGACACCATATATTTT.

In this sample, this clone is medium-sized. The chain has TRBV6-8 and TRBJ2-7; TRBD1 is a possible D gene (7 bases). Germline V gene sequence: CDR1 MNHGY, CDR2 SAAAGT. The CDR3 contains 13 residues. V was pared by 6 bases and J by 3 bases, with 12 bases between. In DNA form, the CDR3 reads TGTGCCAGCAGCCCAGGGGGGCACTACGAGCAGTACTTC. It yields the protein CASSPGGHYEQYF.

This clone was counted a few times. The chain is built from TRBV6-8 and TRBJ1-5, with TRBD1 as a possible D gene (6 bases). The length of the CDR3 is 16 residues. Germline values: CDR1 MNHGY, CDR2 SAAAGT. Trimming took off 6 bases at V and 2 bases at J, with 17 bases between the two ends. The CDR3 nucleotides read TGTGCCAGCAGGTACAGGGAGGGTTATGGCAATCAGCCCCAGCATTTT. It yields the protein CASRYREGYGNQPQHF.

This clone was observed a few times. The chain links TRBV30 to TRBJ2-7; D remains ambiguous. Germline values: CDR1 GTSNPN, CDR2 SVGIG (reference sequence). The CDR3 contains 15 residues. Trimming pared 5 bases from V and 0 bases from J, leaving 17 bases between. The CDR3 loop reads CAWGNGSLSSYEQYF. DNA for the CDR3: TGTGCCTGGGGGAACGGCTCTCTTAGCTCCTACGAGCAGTACTTC.

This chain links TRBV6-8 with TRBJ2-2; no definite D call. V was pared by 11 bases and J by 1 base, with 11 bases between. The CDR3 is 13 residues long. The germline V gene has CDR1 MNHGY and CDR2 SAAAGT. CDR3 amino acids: CALRERNTGELFF. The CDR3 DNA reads TGTGCCCTCCGTGAGCGGAACACCGGGGAGCTGTTTTTT.

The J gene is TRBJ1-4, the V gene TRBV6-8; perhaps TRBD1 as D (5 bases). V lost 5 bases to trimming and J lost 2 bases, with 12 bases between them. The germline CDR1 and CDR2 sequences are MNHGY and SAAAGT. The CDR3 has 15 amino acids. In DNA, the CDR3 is TGTGCCAGCAGTGGCGGAGGGACTACTAATGAAAAACTGTTTTTT. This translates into CASSGGGTTNEKLFF.

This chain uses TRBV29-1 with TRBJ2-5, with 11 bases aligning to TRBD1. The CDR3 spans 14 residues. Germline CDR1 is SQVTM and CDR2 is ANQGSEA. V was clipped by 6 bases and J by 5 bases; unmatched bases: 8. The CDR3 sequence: CSVRTGGIRETQYF. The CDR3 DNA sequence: TGCAGCGTGAGGACAGGGGGCATTAGGGAGACCCAGTACTTC.

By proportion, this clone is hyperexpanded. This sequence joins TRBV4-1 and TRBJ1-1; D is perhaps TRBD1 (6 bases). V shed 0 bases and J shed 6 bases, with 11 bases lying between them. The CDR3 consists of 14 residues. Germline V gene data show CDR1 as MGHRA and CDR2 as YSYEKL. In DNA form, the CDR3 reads TGCGCCAGCAGCCAAGAACCGGGACACCCTGAAGCTTTCTTT. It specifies CASSQEPGHPEAFF.

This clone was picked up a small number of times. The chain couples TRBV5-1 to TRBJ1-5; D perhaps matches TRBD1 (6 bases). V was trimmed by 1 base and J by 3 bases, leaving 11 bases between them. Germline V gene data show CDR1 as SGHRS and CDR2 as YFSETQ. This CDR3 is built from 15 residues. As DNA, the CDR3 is TGCGCCAGCAGCTTGCAGGGGTCGGACAATCAGCCCCAGCATTTT. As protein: CASSLQGSDNQPQHF.

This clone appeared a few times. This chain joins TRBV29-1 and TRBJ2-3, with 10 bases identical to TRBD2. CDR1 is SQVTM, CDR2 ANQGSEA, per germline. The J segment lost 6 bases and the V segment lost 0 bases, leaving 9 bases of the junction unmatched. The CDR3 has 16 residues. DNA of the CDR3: TGCAGCGTTGAAGATCGGGCTAGCGGGAGTAGGGATACGCAGTATTTT. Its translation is CSVEDRASGSRDTQYF.

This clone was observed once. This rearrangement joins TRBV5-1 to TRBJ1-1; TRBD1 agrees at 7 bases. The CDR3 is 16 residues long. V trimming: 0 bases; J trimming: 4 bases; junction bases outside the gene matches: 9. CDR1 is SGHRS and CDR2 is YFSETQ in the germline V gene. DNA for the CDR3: TGCGCCAGCAGCTTGGGGGAAGGGGGCCAGATCACTGAAGCTTTCTTT. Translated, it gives CASSLGEGGQITEAFF.

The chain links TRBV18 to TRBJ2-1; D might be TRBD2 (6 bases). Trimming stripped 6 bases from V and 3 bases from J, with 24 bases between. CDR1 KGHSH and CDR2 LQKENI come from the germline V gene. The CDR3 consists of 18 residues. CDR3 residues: CASSPWGLLVGGYNEQFF. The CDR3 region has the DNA TGTGCCAGCTCGCCTTGGGGGTTACTTGTGGGAGGCTACAATGAGCAGTTCTTC.

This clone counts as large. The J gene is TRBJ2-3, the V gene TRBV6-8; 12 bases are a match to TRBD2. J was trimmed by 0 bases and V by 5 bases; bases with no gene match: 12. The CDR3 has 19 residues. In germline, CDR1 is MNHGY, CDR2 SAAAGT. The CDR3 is CASSDGLAGGPQSTDTQYF. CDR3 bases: TGTGCCAGCAGTGATGGGCTAGCGGGAGGGCCCCAAAGCACAGATACGCAGTATTTT.

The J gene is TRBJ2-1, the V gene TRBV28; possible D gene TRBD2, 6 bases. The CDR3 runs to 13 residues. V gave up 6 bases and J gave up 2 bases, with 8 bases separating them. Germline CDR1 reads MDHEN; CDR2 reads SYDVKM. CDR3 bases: TGTGCCAGCAGAGGGGAGGCCTACAATGAGCAGTTCTTC. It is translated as CASRGEAYNEQFF.

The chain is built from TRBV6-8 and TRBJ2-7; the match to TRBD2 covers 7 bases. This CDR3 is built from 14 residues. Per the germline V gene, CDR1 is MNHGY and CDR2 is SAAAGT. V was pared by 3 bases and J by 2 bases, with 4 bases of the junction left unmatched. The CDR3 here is CASSYSGTTYEQYF. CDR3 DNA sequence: TGTGCCAGCAGTTATTCCGGGACTACCTACGAGCAGTACTTC.

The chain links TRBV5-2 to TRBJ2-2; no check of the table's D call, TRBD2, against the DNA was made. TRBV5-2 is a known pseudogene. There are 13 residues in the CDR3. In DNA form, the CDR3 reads TGTGCCACCTCCGGGACTGCCGCCGGGGAGCTGTTTTTT. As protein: CATSGTAAGELFF.

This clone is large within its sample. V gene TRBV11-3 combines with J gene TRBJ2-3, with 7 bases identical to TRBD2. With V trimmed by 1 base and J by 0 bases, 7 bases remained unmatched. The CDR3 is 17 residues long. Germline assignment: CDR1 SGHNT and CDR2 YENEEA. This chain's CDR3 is CASSLGLADASTDTQYF. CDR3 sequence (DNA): TGTGCCAGCAGCTTAGGGCTAGCGGACGCTAGCACAGATACGCAGTATTTT.

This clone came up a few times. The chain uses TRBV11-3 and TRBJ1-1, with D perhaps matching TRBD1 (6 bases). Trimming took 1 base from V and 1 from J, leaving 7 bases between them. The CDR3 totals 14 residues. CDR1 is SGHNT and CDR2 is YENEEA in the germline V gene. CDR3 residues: CASSLGTANTEAFF. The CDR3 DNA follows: TGTGCCAGCAGCTTAGGGACAGCGAACACTGAAGCTTTCTTT. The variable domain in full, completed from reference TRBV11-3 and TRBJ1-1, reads EAGVVQSPRYKIIEKKQPVAFWCNPISGHNTLYWYLQNLGQGPELLIRYENEEAVDDSQLPKDRFSAERLKGVDSTLKIQPAELGDSAVYLCASSLGTANTEAFFGQGTRLTVV.

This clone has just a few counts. The CDR3: CASDGMNTEAFF. Written as DNA, the CDR3 is TGTGCCAGCGACGGGATGAACACTGAAGCTTTCTTT. The gene calls are TRBV6-8 and TRBJ1-1; D gene uncertain. The CDR3 totals 12 residues. From germline, CDR1 is MNHGY and CDR2 SAAAGT. With 8 bases removed from V and 0 bases from J, the gap between germline ends came to 7 bases.

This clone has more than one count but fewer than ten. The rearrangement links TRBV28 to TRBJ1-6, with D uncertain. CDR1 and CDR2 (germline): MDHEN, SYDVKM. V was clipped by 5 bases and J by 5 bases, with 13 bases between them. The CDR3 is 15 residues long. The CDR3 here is CASSVGTEDNSPLHF. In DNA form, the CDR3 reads TGTGCCAGCAGTGTGGGAACCGAAGATAATTCACCCCTCCACTTT. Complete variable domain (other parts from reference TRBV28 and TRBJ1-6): DVKVTQSSRYLVKRTGEKVFLECVQDMDHENMFWYRQDPGLGLRLIYFSYDVKMKEKGDIPEGYSVSREKKERFSLILESASTNQTSMYLCASSVGTEDNSPLHFGNGTRLTVT.

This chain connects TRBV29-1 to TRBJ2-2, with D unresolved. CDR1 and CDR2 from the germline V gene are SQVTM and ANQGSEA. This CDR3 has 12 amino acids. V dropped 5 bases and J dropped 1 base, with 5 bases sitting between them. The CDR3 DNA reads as TGCAGCGTTCCGGGGAACACCGGGGAGCTGTTTTTT. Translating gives CSVPGNTGELFF.

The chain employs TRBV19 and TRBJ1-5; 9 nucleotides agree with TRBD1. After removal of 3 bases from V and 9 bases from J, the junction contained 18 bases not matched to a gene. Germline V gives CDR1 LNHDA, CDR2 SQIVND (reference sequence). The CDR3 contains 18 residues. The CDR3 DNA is TGTGCCAGTAGTATTATTCTTCCGGAAGACAGGGGGATGGGGCCCCAGCATTTT. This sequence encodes CASSIILPEDRGMGPQHF.

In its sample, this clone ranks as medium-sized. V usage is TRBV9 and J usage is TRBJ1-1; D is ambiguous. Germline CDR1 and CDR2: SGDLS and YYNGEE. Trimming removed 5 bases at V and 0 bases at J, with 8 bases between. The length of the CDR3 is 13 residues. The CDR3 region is CASSEQVNTEAFF. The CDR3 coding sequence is TGTGCCAGCAGTGAGCAGGTGAACACTGAAGCTTTCTTT.